The T cell receptor (beta chain) under discussion was sequenced for a study of human T cells and chemical hapten exposure (dated by TCRdb to the early 2020s). Regarding the study in general: For sensitization, 2% DPC in acetone was applied to a roughly 2 cm by roughly 2 cm area of upper inner arm skin. Patients additionally received weekly therapeutic DPC doses to the scalp throughout the roughly 26-week study period. Patch testing was done on the upper back using Finn chambers containing 0.01% DPC, and results were scored after 6 days according to International Contact Dermatitis Research Group standards. Alopecia areata with under or over 50% scalp involvement, alopecia totalis and alopecia universalis were represented in the patient cohort, which was mostly female. Libraries were pooled for sequencing, and variation in per-sample TCR yields was attributed mainly to small differences in library volumes within the pool. This study followed changes in the peripheral blood TCR repertoire in vivo during primary and secondary sensitization of alopecia patients to the hapten diphenylcyclopropenone (DPC). Blood samples were taken from patients before sensitization (week 0) and at 2, 6 and about 24 weeks after DPC sensitization. Blood for TCR sequencing was provided by twenty-nine alopecia patients at one to four time points (pre-sensitization, 2, 6 and 24 weeks). Each blood RNA sample was used to sequence both TCR alpha and TCR beta chains.

What the study reported, not specific to this receptor: Expanded TCRs formed significantly more large CDR3 similarity clusters than pre-sensitization or healthy control sets, consistent with antigen-driven responses. DPC sensitization did not change the number of TCRs with a frequency above 1 in 1000, and there was no evidence of changes in global repertoire structure. Because every patient had alopecia, a presumed autoimmune disease, the patients' immune response might differ from that of healthy individuals. After repeated subsampling, the strength of the expansion versus patch-test correlation and the threshold at which it became significant changed. Patch test score was positively correlated with the number of PT1 expanded TCRs, with significance at thresholds 8, 16 and 32 but not at 4.

The library was obtained by RACE. For sequencing, a NextSeq 500 was employed. During library preparation, unique molecular identifiers were attached to individual cDNA molecules so that TCRs could be counted in a quantitative, reproducible way. In the source study's methods: The median number of TCRs per sample was 95,638, ranging from roughly 23,224 to 700,000. The Decombinator software suite was used to annotate the V, J and CDR3 of the TCR reads. For the PS versus PT1 abundance plots, all samples were subsampled to the same number of TCRs (28,000). Expanded TCRs were defined as absent before sensitization and observed at least eight times at the 2-week time point. The public reads were run again by TCRdb, first through fastp at Q25 and then through MiXCR, and only productive beta chains were kept. Each record represents a unique CDR3 protein, reported with the most common genes and DNA among its rows. The V and J calls shown here were made by TCRdb, not taken from the authors' results. This sample is represented by some 42,000 distinct CDR3 sequences; approximately 9.5% of them were singletons. Clones ranked in the top ten supply around 15% of the sample.

On this clonotype itself: Its specific antigen is unknown. No base-level quality is on record; no much larger clone is a single base apart.

Reading the label with the study, this specimen's time point is: patch test 2, 6 weeks after DPC sensitization. According to the study, the label for this sample's treatment or condition signals: therapeutic diphenylcyclopropenone sensitization with weekly scalp DPC. Total RNA was extracted from unfractionated whole blood collected in Tempus Blood RNA tubes. At every patch-test visit, the blood draw took place before the patch test was put on. Patients were eligible if aged 18 to 70, diagnosed with alopecia and judged suitable for DPC therapy, and pregnant patients were excluded. Unmatched junction bases come to 10, with V trimmed by 5 bases and J by 0 bases. Including cysteine and phenylalanine, the CDR3 has 17 amino acids. The sequence is cut down to CDR3 DNA, 51 bases in frame from base 1. As encoded in the germline V gene, CDR1 is SGHTA while CDR2 is FQGNSA.

The TCR comes from a woman in her twenties or thirties with alopecia areata. Some clones in this sample may be carry-over from other donors' samples. Recombination joined TRBV7-2 with TRBJ2-4; 7 bases in the middle match TRBD2. The source was whole blood, collected in connection with sensitization to the hapten diphenylcyclopropenone (DPC). The DNA sequence is given as TGTGCCAGCAGCACAACTCCGAGCGGGGCAGCCAAAAACATTCAGTACTTC. This codes for CASSTTPSGAAKNIQYF.